A selection of T cell receptor beta chains follows, all from one sample in a study of cytomegalovirus exposure and HLA in healthy donors. Some clones are missing from TCRdb's copy, which holds only in-frame ones; the method was immunoSEQ multiplex PCR. The sample contains fewer than 200,000 clones, 84% of which appear only once. The source material was PBMCs. These receptors were collected from a girl between 2 and 10 years old in good health and CMV-seropositive. The CDR3 runs from the conserved cysteine through the conserved F or W. Fields, in order: J gene, V gene, D gene, clone size, CDR3 protein, CDR3 DNA. A D gene is named only where the DNA matches it firmly. Only part of the rows carry a size: once, few, many, or a class if the clone is expanded.

j_call: TRBJ1-1
v_call: TRBV7-2
d_call: -
clone_size: -
cdr3_aa: CASSSYMNTEAFF
cdr3_nt: TGTGCCAGCAGCTCCTATATGAACACTGAAGCTTTCTTT

j_call: TRBJ2-1
v_call: TRBV28
d_call: TRBD2
clone_size: -
cdr3_aa: CASSLDLRLAGKEFF
cdr3_nt: TGTGCCAGCAGTTTAGATCTTAGACTAGCGGGAAAGGAGTTCTTC

j_call: TRBJ2-1
v_call: TRBV14
d_call: TRBD2
clone_size: -
cdr3_aa: CASSPRSGGVLSLNEQFF
cdr3_nt: TGTGCCAGCAGCCCTCGTAGCGGGGGGGTCCTATCCCTGAATGAGCAGTTCTTC

j_call: TRBJ1-1
v_call: TRBV18
d_call: -
clone_size: -
cdr3_aa: CASSRQVPPEAFF
cdr3_nt: TGTGCCAGCTCACGTCAGGTCCCACCTGAAGCTTTCTTT

j_call: TRBJ2-2
v_call: TRBV28
d_call: -
clone_size: -
cdr3_aa: CASSLIRRQRGTGELFF
cdr3_nt: TGTGCCAGCAGCCTAATCCGGAGACAAAGGGGCACCGGGGAGCTGTTTTTT

j_call: TRBJ1-1
v_call: TRBV7-6
d_call: -
clone_size: few
cdr3_aa: CASSSRVDANTEAFF
cdr3_nt: TGTGCCAGCAGCTCCCGGGTTGATGCGAACACTGAAGCTTTCTTT

j_call: TRBJ1-2
v_call: TRBV5-8
d_call: -
clone_size: -
cdr3_aa: CASSDLGGTFRGYTF
cdr3_nt: TGTGCCAGCAGCGACCTCGGGGGGACCTTTCGGGGCTACACCTTC

j_call: TRBJ1-1
v_call: TRBV27
d_call: -
clone_size: -
cdr3_aa: CASSFNRVEAFF
cdr3_nt: TGTGCCAGCAGTTTCAACAGAGTTGAAGCTTTCTTT

j_call: TRBJ1-3
v_call: TRBV25-1
d_call: -
clone_size: -
cdr3_aa: CASSQTAGNSGNTIYF
cdr3_nt: TGTGCCAGCAGCCAGACGGCAGGGAACTCTGGAAACACCATATATTTT

j_call: TRBJ2-7
v_call: TRBV9
d_call: TRBD1
clone_size: -
cdr3_aa: CASSVDRASYEQYF
cdr3_nt: TGTGCCAGCAGCGTCGACAGGGCCTCCTACGAGCAGTACTTC

j_call: TRBJ1-2
v_call: TRBV5-4
d_call: TRBD1
clone_size: -
cdr3_aa: CASSLGQGNYGYTF
cdr3_nt: TGTGCCAGCAGCTTGGGACAGGGCAACTATGGCTACACCTTC

j_call: TRBJ1-1
v_call: TRBV19
d_call: TRBD1
clone_size: -
cdr3_aa: CASSWTGMNTEAFF
cdr3_nt: TGTGCCAGTAGCTGGACAGGGATGAACACTGAAGCTTTCTTT

j_call: TRBJ1-1
v_call: TRBV4-1
d_call: TRBD1
clone_size: few
cdr3_aa: CASSQVVTGDMNTEAFF
cdr3_nt: TGCGCCAGCAGCCAAGTCGTCACAGGGGACATGAACACTGAAGCTTTCTTT

j_call: TRBJ2-2
v_call: TRBV5-1
d_call: -
clone_size: few
cdr3_aa: CASSLDVLQIRELFF
cdr3_nt: TGCGCCAGCAGCTTGGATGTCCTACAGATCAGGGAGCTGTTTTTT

j_call: TRBJ1-2
v_call: TRBV11-3
d_call: -
clone_size: -
cdr3_aa: CASSSPGGDYGYTF
cdr3_nt: TGTGCCAGCAGCTCCCCTGGGGGGGACTATGGCTACACCTTC

j_call: TRBJ1-5
v_call: TRBV13
d_call: TRBD1
clone_size: -
cdr3_aa: CASSFVGPGQEIYSNQPQHF
cdr3_nt: TGTGCCAGCAGCTTCGTTGGGCCGGGACAGGAGATTTATAGCAATCAGCCCCAGCATTTT